The 29 T cell receptor beta chains in this list originate from one sample, sequenced in a study of control samples from healthy donors and cancer patients (dated by TCRdb to 2018 to 2020). Preparation of the library involved the immunoSEQ multiplex PCR assay. This is the immuneACCESS table as TCRdb keeps it, with only in-frame sequences that have V and J called. A part of the clones is gone; compared with another copy, unresolved V genes explain less than half, and the rest is unexplained. This sample comprises under 95,000 clones, approximately 80% of them detected only once. About 15% of the sample belongs to the ten largest clones. The specimen sequenced was blood. The receptors here all came from a man aged 50 or older in good health.

V and J are TRBV2 and TRBJ1-4; D is possibly TRBD1 (5 bases). The germline gives CDR1 SNHLY, CDR2 FYNNEI. The V gene lost 2 bases and the J gene lost 6 bases, with 16 bases spanning the gap. This CDR3 has 16 residues. Here the CDR3 reads CASSEQRGLSDEKLFF. CDR3 bases: TGTGCCAGCAGTGAACAGAGGGGTCTGAGTGATGAAAAACTGTTTTTT.

The gene calls are TRBV5-5 and TRBJ2-5, with D tentatively TRBD1 or TRBD2 (6 bases each). The CDR3 covers 14 residues. In germline, CDR1 is SGHKS, CDR2 YYEKEE (reference sequence). V lost 3 bases and J 1 base, leaving 10 bases between the germline ends. This CDR3 is CASSSGASQETQYF. CDR3 nucleotides: TGTGCCAGCAGCTCGGGGGCCAGCCAAGAGACCCAGTACTTC.

The chain joins TRBV28 to TRBJ2-3; D unclear. V lost 5 bases and J lost 0, with 9 bases in between. Germline CDR1 reads MDHEN; CDR2 reads SYDVKM. This CDR3 contains 14 residues. The chain's CDR3 is CASSGISSTDTQYF. CDR3 nucleotides: TGTGCCAGCAGTGGGATATCTAGCACAGATACGCAGTATTTT.

J is TRBJ1-1 and V is TRBV5-8; no firm D call. Trimming removed 1 base at V and 3 bases at J, with 7 bases between. The germline V gene has CDR1 SGHTS and CDR2 YDEGEE. There are 13 residues in the CDR3. The CDR3 DNA follows: TGTGCCAGCAGCTTGCGTCGGTACACTGAAGCTTTCTTT. It yields the protein CASSLRRYTEAFF.

The chain employs TRBV14 and TRBJ2-2; either TRBD1 or TRBD2 may fit D (7 bases each). The germline V gene has CDR1 SGHDN and CDR2 FVKESK. The CDR3 has 14 amino acids. V was clipped by 5 bases and J by 7 bases, with 14 bases between them. Written as DNA, the CDR3 is TGTGCCAGCAGCAAGACAGGGAGGGACGGGGAGCTGTTTTTT. Encoded protein: CASSKTGRDGELFF.

The chain recombines TRBV27 with TRBJ1-2, with 9 bases matching TRBD1. The CDR3 covers 16 residues. V was pared by 3 bases and J by 4 bases, with 9 bases of the junction left unmatched. CDR1 and CDR2 (germline): MNHEY, SMNVEV (reference sequence). The CDR3 DNA sequence: TGTGCCAGCAGTTTTGGCCGGGACAGGGTTTTCTATGGCTACACCTTC. This encodes CASSFGRDRVFYGYTF.

The rearrangement joins TRBV6-6 to TRBJ2-1; D gene uncertain. The CDR3 runs to 11 residues. Germline CDR1 reads MNHNY; CDR2 reads SVGAGI (reference sequence). V shed 6 bases and J shed 7 bases, with 7 bases lying between them. The CDR3 reads CASSLRNEQFF. CDR3 sequence (DNA): TGTGCCAGCAGCCTCAGAAATGAGCAGTTCTTC.

The rearrangement uses TRBV16 and TRBJ2-7, with D maybe TRBD1 (6 bases). The V and J ends lost 0 bases and 2 bases respectively, with 20 bases between them. There are 18 residues in the CDR3. Germline assignment: CDR1 KGHSY and CDR2 FQNENV. The CDR3 loop reads CASSQSVSARDTTYEQYF. CDR3 in DNA: TGTGCCAGCAGCCAATCGGTCTCAGCTCGGGACACCACCTACGAGCAGTACTTC. Combining the CDR3 with reference TRBV16 and TRBJ2-7 gives the whole variable domain GEEVAQTPKHLVRGEGQKAKLYCAPIKGHSYVFWYQQVLKNEFKFLISFQNENVFDETGMPKERFSAKCLPNSPCSLEIQATKLEDSAVYFCASSQSVSARDTTYEQYFGPGTRLTVT.

The chain uses TRBV24-1 and TRBJ2-2; no firm D call. CDR3 length: 15 residues. CDR1 and CDR2 from the germline V gene are KGHDR and SFDVKD. Trimming cost V 3 bases and J 4 bases, with 11 bases left between them. The CDR3 sequence is CATSDPTSSTGELFF. The CDR3 DNA sequence: TGTGCCACCAGTGATCCCACTTCGTCCACCGGGGAGCTGTTTTTT.

Here the CDR3 reads CASTDRGKLFF. The CDR3 DNA follows: TGTGCCAGTACCGACAGGGGAAAACTGTTTTTT. This sequence joins TRBV19 and TRBJ1-4; 8 bases align to TRBD1. CDR1 LNHDA and CDR2 SQIVND come from the germline V gene (reference sequence). This CDR3 has 11 amino acids. Trimming cost V 7 bases and J 10 bases; bases outside gene matches: 2.

CDR3 coding DNA: TGTGCCAGCAGATCCCCGGGACTAGCGGGATCCGGGGAGCTGTTTTTT. It codes for CASRSPGLAGSGELFF. The chain uses TRBV5-6 and TRBJ2-2, with 13 bases matching TRBD2. The V segment lost 5 bases and the J segment 6 bases; nucleotides outside the gene matches: 7. Germline CDR1 reads SGHDT; CDR2 reads YYEEEE. CDR3 length: 16 residues.

The chain is built from TRBV24-1 and TRBJ1-2; 8 bases map to TRBD1. This CDR3 is 17 amino acids long. The junction had 14 bases not matched to a gene; V was cut back by 4 bases and J by 5 bases. Germline V gene lookup returns CDR1 KGHDR and CDR2 SFDVKD. The CDR3 DNA reads as TGTGCCACCAGTGACGGCACTTCAGGGGGCGACCGATATGGCTACACCTTC. Translation gives CATSDGTSGGDRYGYTF.

This sequence joins TRBV14 and TRBJ2-1, with TRBD1 identical over 9 bases. Germline CDR1 SGHDN, CDR2 FVKESK. V trimming: 2 bases; J trimming: 11 bases; junction bases outside the gene matches: 4. The CDR3 runs 13 residues. The CDR3 DNA follows: TGTGCCAGCAGCCAAAACAACAGGGGGCAGCAGTTCTTC. As protein: CASSQNNRGQQFF.

The table lists this clone with a count of one. The rearrangement joins TRBV30 to TRBJ1-2, with unresolved D. V lost 4 bases and J lost 3, with 12 bases in between. Germline CDR1 and CDR2: GTSNPN and SVGIG (reference sequence). CDR3 length equals 13 residues. The CDR3 region is CAWTASTDYGYTF. In nucleotides, the CDR3 is TGTGCCTGGACAGCCTCCACGGACTATGGCTACACCTTC. Filled out from reference TRBV30 and TRBJ1-2, the complete variable domain reads SQTIHQWPATLVQPVGSPLSLECTVEGTSNPNLYWYRQAAGRGLQLLFYSVGIGQISSEVPQNLSASRPQDRQFILSSKKLLLSDSGFYLCAWTASTDYGYTFGSGTRLTVV.

The chain employs TRBV15 and TRBJ2-3; the D gene is possibly TRBD2 (5 bases). Germline-derived CDR1 and CDR2 are LNHNV and YYDKDF (reference sequence). V was shortened by 8 bases and J by 4 bases, with 16 bases between the two germline ends. This CDR3 region has 14 residues. The CDR3 reads CATSNGKSPDTQYF. The CDR3 coding sequence is TGTGCCACCTCTAACGGGAAGTCGCCAGATACGCAGTATTTT.

The CDR3 spells CASSPPAATDTQYF. The CDR3 coding sequence is TGTGCCAGCTCACCACCGGCAGCCACAGATACGCAGTATTTT. This chain joins TRBV18 and TRBJ2-3; D not resolved. The germline V gene encodes CDR1 KGHSH and CDR2 LQKENI. Trimming took off 0 bases at V and 2 bases at J, with 6 bases between the two ends. CDR3 length: 14 amino acids.

V gene TRBV6-4 combines with J gene TRBJ1-1; D not resolved. The CDR3 contains 15 residues. V dropped 3 bases and J dropped 6 bases, with 17 bases sitting between them. CDR1 MRHNA and CDR2 SNTAGT come from the germline V gene. CDR3 sequence: CASSEGHSPRAEAFF. In DNA, the CDR3 is TGTGCCAGCAGTGAGGGTCATAGCCCAAGGGCTGAAGCTTTCTTT.

The chain joins TRBV5-6 to TRBJ2-1; unclear D gene. Per germline, CDR1 SGHDT and CDR2 YYEEEE. The CDR3 sequence is 13 residues long. Trimming left V 0 bases short and J 3 bases short, with 4 bases between. The CDR3, as DNA: TGTGCCAGCAGCTTGGGGGACTACAATGAGCAGTTCTTC. Translation: CASSLGDYNEQFF.

The chain joins TRBV6-6 to TRBJ1-4, with 9 nucleotides matching TRBD1. Germline loops: CDR1 MNHNY, CDR2 SVGAGI (reference sequence). The CDR3 is 16 residues long. V gave up 6 bases and J gave up 0 bases; unmatched junction bases: 5. CDR3 sequence: CASSGQGQATNEKLFF. CDR3 bases: TGTGCCAGCAGCGGACAGGGGCAGGCAACTAATGAAAAACTGTTTTTT.

The chain carries TRBV6-5 and TRBJ2-3, with D perhaps matching TRBD1 or TRBD2 (5 bases each). V lost 8 bases and J lost 8, with 23 bases in between. This CDR3 comprises 15 residues. Germline CDR1 reads MNHEY; CDR2 reads SVGAGI. CDR3 bases: TGTGCCAGCCGCGAGACAGATCTAGCACAGATTACGCAGTATTTT. It encodes CASRETDLAQITQYF.

The gene calls are TRBV28 and TRBJ1-5; no firm D call. Germline assignment: CDR1 MDHEN and CDR2 SYDVKM. This CDR3 spans 12 amino acids. The V end was cut by 2 bases, the J end by 9 bases, with 8 bases between. CDR3 sequence: CASSLTSRPQHF. DNA for the CDR3: TGTGCCAGCAGTTTAACGTCAAGGCCCCAGCATTTT.

V and J are TRBV7-2 and TRBJ1-1; tentatively, D is TRBD1 (5 bases). The germline V and J ends were trimmed by 1 base and 1 base, with 13 bases remaining between them. The CDR3 runs to 16 residues. Germline assignment: CDR1 SGHTA and CDR2 FQGNSA. The CDR3 sequence: CASSLEPGAKNTEAFF. The CDR3 coding sequence is TGTGCCAGCAGCTTAGAACCTGGGGCTAAGAACACTGAAGCTTTCTTT.

The V gene is TRBV10-1, the J gene TRBJ1-1; TRBD1 might be the D (6 bases). The V and J ends lost 6 bases and 6 bases respectively, with 20 bases between them. Germline V gene sequence: CDR1 WNHNN, CDR2 SYGVQD (reference sequence). The CDR3 runs 15 residues. The CDR3 DNA reads TGCGCCAGCAGGAAAGCAGGGGTAACGGTCCCTGAAGCTTTCTTT. This sequence encodes CASRKAGVTVPEAFF.

This chain connects TRBV30 to TRBJ2-1, with 8 bases aligning to TRBD1. Trimming took 0 bases from V and 10 from J; bases not matched to a gene: 11. CDR3 length equals 15 residues. The germline gives CDR1 GTSNPN, CDR2 SVGIG (reference sequence). The DNA of the CDR3 is TGTGCCTGGAGTGTATTATCGACAGGGGTAAGGGAGCAGTTCTTC. Amino acid sequence: CAWSVLSTGVREQFF. The full variable domain, with the rest looked up from reference TRBV30 and TRBJ2-1, is SQTIHQWPATLVQPVGSPLSLECTVEGTSNPNLYWYRQAAGRGLQLLFYSVGIGQISSEVPQNLSASRPQDRQFILSSKKLLLSDSGFYLCAWSVLSTGVREQFFGPGTRLTVL.

The rearrangement links TRBV30 to TRBJ1-3; D remains ambiguous. CDR1 is GTSNPN, CDR2 SVGIG, per germline (reference sequence). CDR3 length: 12 residues. V lost 5 bases to trimming and J lost 0 bases, with 5 bases between them. The CDR3 region is CAWAYSGNTIYF. In nucleotides, the CDR3 is TGTGCCTGGGCCTACTCTGGAAACACCATATATTTT.

This chain joins TRBV30 and TRBJ2-2, with D hard to call. This CDR3 is 14 amino acids long. From germline, CDR1 is GTSNPN and CDR2 SVGIG (reference sequence). Trimming removed 4 bases at V and 0 bases at J, with 9 bases between. CDR3 coding DNA: TGTGCCTGGAAAGTCACCTCGAACACCGGGGAGCTGTTTTTT. This encodes CAWKVTSNTGELFF.

The chain couples TRBV11-3 to TRBJ1-3; 12 positions match TRBD1. The CDR3 runs 17 residues. The V gene end was trimmed by 5 bases and the J gene end by 7 bases; junction bases not matched to a gene: 12. Germline V gives CDR1 SGHNT, CDR2 YENEEA. Written as DNA, the CDR3 is TGTGCCAGCAGCCGTCTCCGGGACAGGGGGCGCGGGAACACCATATATTTT. Residues: CASSRLRDRGRGNTIYF.

The chain combines TRBV12-2 with TRBJ2-7; the DNA was not compared with TRBD1, the D call given in the table. TRBV12-2 is labeled a pseudogene. The CDR3 runs 15 residues. CDR3 protein: CASQSLTVQAYEQYF. The CDR3 DNA sequence: TGTGCAAGTCAGTCCTTAACCGTTCAGGCCTACGAGCAGTACTTC.

This chain connects TRBV19 to TRBJ1-4; a weak D match, TRBD1 (5 bases). The CDR3 consists of 12 residues. Trimming shortened V by 10 bases and J by 14 bases, and 20 bases separated the two germline ends. CDR1 and CDR2 from the germline V gene are LNHDA and SQIVND (reference sequence). The CDR3 reads CATRDGQRQLFF. In DNA form, the CDR3 reads TGTGCCACAAGGGACGGGCAAAGGCAGCTGTTTTTT.